The 25 T cell receptor beta chains presented below share a single source sample, sequenced in a study of regulatory T cells in long-lasting Graves disease. TCR beta libraries were built with iRepertoire HTBI primers and Arm-PCR of CDR3 regions. TCRdb itself ran the multiplex PCR reads through MiXCR, one entry per CDR3 protein. The table records 350,000 to 400,000 distinct CDR3 sequences, roughly a sixth of them present only once. The time point denotes: newly diagnosed GD, antithyroid drugs for less than 3 months. There was RNA extracted from PBMCs, and the TCR library was made from it. The sample was peripheral blood mononuclear cells (PBMCs), taken at new diagnosis, from a patient treated with antithyroid drugs. These receptors were collected from a female donor with Graves disease.

This clonotype was seen repeatedly, ten times or more. V gene TRBV6-1 combines with J gene TRBJ1-1, with D maybe TRBD1 (6 bases). The CDR3 length is 16 residues. Between the trimmed V and J ends, which lost 7 bases and 0 bases, there was a span of 18 bases. CDR1 is MNHNS and CDR2 is SASEGT in the germline V gene. CDR3 region: CASTEEGGPMNTEAFF. The CDR3 bases are TGTGCCAGCACCGAGGAGGGGGGGCCTATGAACACTGAAGCTTTCTTT.

The genes are TRBV10-3 and TRBJ1-1; D ambiguous. The CDR3 has 12 residues. Germline CDR1 is ENHRY and CDR2 is SYGVKD. The V gene lost 11 bases and the J gene lost 2 bases, with 12 bases spanning the gap. In DNA form, the CDR3 reads TGTGCCGTCAAACGGACTAACACTGAAGCTTTCTTT. Amino acids: CAVKRTNTEAFF.

Worth noting for this clonotype: One end of the junction varies from germline; a read error may be responsible. For the CDR3, the DNA is TGCGCCAGCAACTTGGGTGCTACCGGGCGGGAGACCCAGTACTTC. This translates into CASNLGATGRETQYF. V is TRBV5-1 and J is TRBJ2-1; D is ambiguous. The DNA end favors TRBJ2-5, so the J call may be wrong. Per germline, CDR1 SGHRS and CDR2 YFSETQ. The CDR3 extends over 15 amino acids.

The chain uses TRBV10-2 and TRBJ1-2, with D perhaps TRBD1 (6 bases). V was pared by 6 bases and J by 2 bases, with 13 bases between. Looked up from germline, CDR1 is WSHSY and CDR2 is SAAADI. This CDR3 has 14 amino acids. CDR3 sequence: CASRWGGQNYGYTF. In DNA form, the CDR3 reads TGCGCCAGCAGGTGGGGGGGGCAGAACTATGGCTACACCTTC.

The chain carries TRBV20-1 and TRBJ1-2; possibly TRBD1 for D (5 bases). Germline CDR1 DFQATT, CDR2 SNEGSKA (reference sequence). The germline V and J ends were trimmed by 3 bases and 5 bases, with 16 bases remaining between them. CDR3 length: 14 residues. CDR3 in DNA: TGCAGTGCTAGCCCCGGACACGACTCGTATGGCTACACCTTC. It translates to CSASPGHDSYGYTF.

This clonotype was observed many times. The chain combines TRBV7-3 with TRBJ2-1, with D perhaps matching TRBD1 or TRBD2 (5 bases each). V was pared by 5 bases and J by 8 bases, with 13 bases between. The CDR3 extends over 13 amino acids. CDR1 is SGHTA and CDR2 is FQGTGA in the germline V gene. The CDR3 here is CASSPHRGYEQFF. CDR3 in DNA: TGTGCCAGCAGCCCCCACCGGGGCTATGAGCAGTTCTTC.

This clonotype was counted ten times or more. Germline and junction disagree at one end, which may indicate a read error. The chain combines TRBV4-1 with TRBJ2-7; D is uncertain. Germline CDR1 reads MGHRA; CDR2 reads YSYEKL. The CDR3 is made up of 12 amino acids. The CDR3, as DNA: TGTGCCAGCAGCCAAGATAACTACGAGCAGTACTTC. Translating it yields CASSQDNYEQYF.

The V and J genes are TRBV6-5 and TRBJ2-7; D is possibly TRBD2 (6 bases). This CDR3 has 17 amino acids. Trimming removed 2 bases at V and 4 bases at J, with 21 bases between. Per germline, CDR1 MNHEY and CDR2 SVGAGI. The CDR3 sequence is CASSYPREEGSNYEQYF. CDR3 nucleotide sequence: TGTGCCAGCAGTTACCCGAGAGAGGAGGGGTCCAATTACGAGCAGTACTTC.

This clonotype has just a few counts. At one end, the junction sequence differs from germline, possibly due to a read error. The rearrangement joins TRBV7-7 to TRBJ2-1; D might be TRBD1 (5 bases). CDR3 size: 15 residues. The germline CDR1 and CDR2 sequences are SSHAT and FNYEAQ (reference sequence). This CDR3 is CASSRKTVSYNEQFF. Here the CDR3 DNA reads TGTGCTAGCAGCCGAAAGACAGTCTCCTACAATGAGCAGTTCTTC.

The table lists this clonotype with a few counts. With a much larger clone just one base away, this may be a read error. V and J are TRBV14 and TRBJ1-1; 8 bases agree with TRBD1. The CDR3 runs 15 residues. From germline, CDR1 is SGHDN and CDR2 FVKESK. DNA for the CDR3: TGTGCCAGCAGCCCACGCGGACAGGGTGTCACTGAAGCTTCCTTT. Translation gives CASSPRGQGVTEASF.

This clonotype was detected many times. This chain links TRBV20-1 with TRBJ2-7; the D is unclear. Deletions cut 0 bases from V and 3 bases from J, with 15 bases between. The germline V gene has CDR1 DFQATT and CDR2 SNEGSKA (reference sequence). The CDR3 spans 15 residues. CDR3 sequence: CSARDHLGWGYEQYF. CDR3 nucleotides: TGCAGTGCTAGAGACCACCTGGGATGGGGCTACGAGCAGTACTTC.

The genes are TRBV11-1 and TRBJ1-1; a weak D match, TRBD1 (6 bases). The V gene's germline CDR1 is SGHAT and CDR2 FQDESV (reference sequence). The ends were cut back, 5 bases at V and 0 bases at J, with 19 bases in the middle. This CDR3 is built from 17 residues. The CDR3 bases are TGTGCCAGCAGCCCTATATCGGGGGCGGGTATGAACACTGAAGCTTTCTTT. Its translation: CASSPISGAGMNTEAFF.

At least ten counts were recorded for this clonotype. V usage is TRBV6-2 or TRBV6-3 and J usage is TRBJ2-7; 9 positions match TRBD2. The CDR3 spans 12 residues. V lost 7 bases and J lost 5; bases outside the gene matches: 3. Germline assignment: CDR1 MNHEY and CDR2 SVGEGT. The CDR3 sequence is CASTLAGNEQYF. The CDR3 DNA reads as TGTGCCAGCACCCTAGCGGGAAACGAGCAGTACTTC.

At least ten counts were recorded for this clonotype. The gene calls are TRBV11-2 and TRBJ2-7; maybe TRBD1 (5 bases). The CDR3 runs to 13 residues. Trimming removed 3 bases from V and 9 bases from J, with 15 bases in between. Germline V gives CDR1 SGHAT, CDR2 FQNNGV. CDR3 loop: CASSFRTRDGQYF. In nucleotides, the CDR3 is TGTGCCAGCAGCTTTCGGACAAGGGATGGGCAGTACTTC. Full variable domain (outside the CDR3, taken from reference TRBV11-2 and TRBJ2-7): EAGVAQSPRYKIIEKRQSVAFWCNPISGHATLYWYQQILGQGPKLLIQFQNNGVVDDSQLPKDRFSAERLKGVDSTLKIQPAKLEDSAVYLCASSFRTRDGQYFGPGTRLTVT.

The V and J genes are TRBV9 and TRBJ2-7; 7 positions agree with TRBD1. V lost 3 bases and J lost 5; bases outside the gene matches: 14. Per the germline V gene, CDR1 is SGDLS and CDR2 is YYNGEE. This CDR3 is 16 amino acids long. CDR3 sequence: CASSAGTGTVYNEQYF. For the CDR3, the DNA is TGTGCCAGCAGCGCGGGAACCGGGACAGTATACAACGAGCAGTACTTC.

The table lists this clonotype with many counts. V is TRBV4-1 and J is TRBJ2-5; 11 bases are a match to TRBD1. Germline V CDR1 and CDR2: MGHRA, YSYEKL. CDR3 length equals 14 residues. J was trimmed by 4 bases and V by 5 bases; bases with no gene match: 3. Written as DNA, the CDR3 is TGCGCCAGCAGCAGGGGACAGGGGGTAGAGACCCAGTACTTC. Protein: CASSRGQGVETQYF.

Many counts were recorded for this clonotype. The rearrangement uses TRBV12-3 or TRBV12-4 and TRBJ2-2; D gene uncertain. The V end lost 7 bases, the J end lost 6 bases, and 9 bases lay between the germline ends. The CDR3 has 12 amino acids. CDR3 DNA: TGTGCCAGCACCACCCCCGCCGGGGAGCTGTTTTTT. This sequence encodes CASTTPAGELFF.

In this sample, this clonotype turned up a few times. The chain has TRBV4-1 and TRBJ1-1; D is unclear. In germline, CDR1 is MGHRA, CDR2 YSYEKL. The CDR3 runs to 17 residues. V dropped 0 bases and J dropped 1 base, with 15 bases sitting between them. The CDR3 sequence: CASSQDRVALKNTEAFF. The CDR3 DNA reads as TGCGCCAGCAGCCAAGATCGGGTAGCTCTAAAGAACACTGAAGCTTTCTTT.

This clonotype has a count of ten or more. The chain carries TRBV7-8 and TRBJ2-3, with a weak D call TRBD2 (6 bases). Trimming left V 5 bases short and J 1 base short, with 13 bases between. The germline V gene encodes CDR1 SGHVS and CDR2 FQNEAQ. This CDR3 has 15 amino acids. The CDR3 loop is CASSVRELGTDTQYF. As DNA, the CDR3 is TGTGCCAGCAGCGTTCGGGAGCTCGGCACAGATACGCAGTATTTT.

This clonotype was picked up many times. This chain connects TRBV6-1 to TRBJ2-7, with unresolved D. The germline V and J ends were trimmed by 6 bases and 0 bases, with 15 bases remaining between them. Per germline, CDR1 MNHNS and CDR2 SASEGT. This CDR3 spans 15 amino acids. The CDR3, as DNA: TGTGCCAGCAGCAACCCGGGCCTTAGCTCCTACGAGCAGTACTTC. It encodes CASSNPGLSSYEQYF.

This clonotype was counted many times. The CDR3 protein is CASSPRQEFNQPQHF. CDR3 coding DNA: TGTGCCAGCAGTCCCAGACAGGAGTTCAATCAGCCCCAGCATTTT. The genes are TRBV2 and TRBJ1-5, with a weak D call TRBD1 (6 bases). Deletions cut 5 bases from V and 3 bases from J, with 14 bases between. CDR1 is SNHLY and CDR2 is FYNNEI in the germline V gene. CDR3 size: 15 residues. Using reference TRBV2 and TRBJ1-5 for the parts outside the CDR3, the full variable domain is EPEVTQTPSHQVTQMGQEVILRCVPISNHLYFYWYRQILGQKVEFLVSFYNNEISEKSEIFDDQFSVERPDGSNFTLKIRSTKLEDSAMYFCASSPRQEFNQPQHFGDGTRLSIL.

At least ten counts were recorded for this clonotype. V and J are TRBV12-5 and TRBJ2-3; D remains unclear. V was trimmed by 2 bases and J by 2 bases, leaving 5 bases between them. The CDR3 is made up of 13 amino acids. The germline CDR1 and CDR2 sequences are LGHNT and FRNRAP. CDR3 nucleotides: TGTGCTAGTGGTTTGAGCTTCACAGATACGCAGTATTTT. Residues: CASGLSFTDTQYF.

This clonotype was seen at least ten times. This chain links TRBV6-1 with TRBJ2-1, with 8 bases that match TRBD1. This CDR3 has 15 amino acids. CDR1 and CDR2 from the germline V gene are MNHNS and SASEGT. V lost 5 bases and J lost 7; bases outside the gene matches: 10. As DNA, the CDR3 is TGTGCCAGCAGTATACCGACAGGGGCTCTGAATGAGCAGTTCTTC. Encoded protein: CASSIPTGALNEQFF.

A note on this clonotype: A much larger clone lies one base from this, so it may be a read error. CDR3 coding DNA: TGTGCCAGCAGCTTGTTCCCAGGGGCGAGCAATCAGCCCCAGCATTTT. It codes for CASSLFPGASNQPQHF. The J gene is TRBJ1-5, the V gene TRBV5-6; TRBD1 might be the D (6 bases). This CDR3 has 16 residues. Germline V lookup: CDR1 SGHDT, CDR2 YYEEEE. Trimming took off 1 base at V and 1 base at J, with 12 bases between the two ends.

The chain employs TRBV6-5 and TRBJ1-6; D gene unclear. Germline CDR1 and CDR2: MNHEY and SVGAGI. The CDR3 runs 19 residues. Trimming shortened V by 2 bases and J by 4 bases, and 21 bases separated the two germline ends. Here the CDR3 DNA reads TGTGCCAGCAGTTACCTCGGGAGCTTGGGCGGAACTTATAATTCACCCCTCCACTTT. It is translated as CASSYLGSLGGTYNSPLHF.